This TCR beta chain was sequenced for a study of shared clonotypes between healthy human individuals (dated by TCRdb to 2020 to 2022). Broadly, across the study: Two women and a few men aged 18 to 49 years were included in the cohort. To increase sequencing depth and limit assay-specific biases, TCR repertoire library preparation and sequencing were carried out by different laboratories using diverse techniques. Each donor's leukapheresis produced roughly between roughly 0.85 and 9.5 billion PBMCs. To estimate repertoire size and how much clonotypes are shared between individuals, the study performed deep sequencing of blood TCR repertoires from roughly five healthy adults. For each donor, CD4 naive and CD4 memory were each given three plates, CD8 naive was given two plates, and CD8 memory was given one plate. General conclusions and limits of the study: Because the study included only a small number of donors, the genetic and exposure-history diversity represented was limited. Compared with non-shared clonotypes, the clonotypes found in all four sorted-subset donors had higher generation probabilities. Naive subsets generally had larger estimated clonotype richness than memory subsets did. Even with the large sequencing depth, rarefaction of the sorted-subset datasets indicated that sequencing was incomplete. Roughly 5% of naive CD4, 3.5% of naive CD8, 2.3% of memory CD4, and approximately 0.39% of memory CD8 clonotypes were shared across a few donors. Based on pairwise subsampling, the degree of clonotype sharing among donors was expected to be affected by sequencing depth. Sampling was limited to blood, and TCR repertoires in tissue likely differ from TCR repertoires in blood.

CD8 naive samples were obtained by positive selection for CCR7 among CD45RO-negative cells, yielding a CD45RA+CCR7+ population from which TemRA cells were excluded. Healthy HIV-negative adults with no recently reported acute infections or vaccinations were included as donors. All donors were Caucasian adults living in Nashville, Tennessee, USA. Blood was collected by leukapheresis, and PBMCs were isolated by Ficoll-Histopaque density gradient centrifugation and then cryopreserved in liquid nitrogen vapor phase. Analytical flow cytometry was used to check the purity and quantity of each magnetically sorted T cell population. Genomic DNA was isolated from every sorted fraction and measured by UV absorbance on a Nanodrop 2000c. Using the deep immunoSEQ assay, multiplex PCR amplified TCR CDR3 regions from genomic DNA. Extracted genomic DNA from each cell subset was distributed evenly across all wells of several immunoSEQ 96-well plates, and each plate was treated as a replicate. For sorted subsets, roughly 0.2 ug genomic DNA, equal to 25,000 to 35,000 T cell genomes, was loaded into each replicate PCR. The purified libraries were quantified using a Qubit 3.0 fluorometer, sized with a Bioanalyzer 2100, and then quantified again using the KAPA Library Quantification kit. Every immunoSEQ 96-well plate was sequenced on a separate single-read 150-cycle Illumina NextSeq 550 flow cell. The published analysis was carried out like this. Because the immunoSEQ output included only junctional sequences and no quality scores, the filtering could not be the same as the filtering used for full-length reads. To assign V/J genes and CDR3, sequences were annotated against IMGT germline references using PyIR, a Python wrapper for IgBLAST v1.9. Reads were filtered out if the reads had weak V/J assignments (E-value above 1e-6), no CDR3, stop codons, out-of-frame junctions, or ambiguous translated residues. V3J clonotypes were defined as sequences sharing an identical inferred V gene, J gene, and CDR3 amino acid sequence. To compute the percentage overlap between repertoires, the number of shared unique clonotypes was divided by the size of the smaller repertoire. RTK rarefaction, the Chao1 estimator, and Recon v2.1 estimates of unobserved clonotypes were used to assess repertoire richness. For all TCRbeta clonotypes obtained by the gDNA method from a few donors, generation probabilities were computed with OLGA. TCRdb provides this immuneACCESS table in a form limited to in-frame rearrangements. Some clones are lacking; in checked studies, under half of them reflect an unresolved V gene, and why the rest are absent is not known. The V and J calls and clone size come from that table; D and trimming were worked out from the DNA. Across this sample there are roughly 600,000 clones, with roughly 98% seen only once. Clones ranked in the top ten supply approximately 0.3% of the sample.

CDR1 and CDR2, looked up from the germline V gene (reference sequence), are DFQATT and SNEGSKA. Deletion took 4 bases off V and 6 bases off J, with a span of 6 bases between the germline ends. Inclusive of the bounding cysteine and phenylalanine, the CDR3 is 11 residues long. Here the CDR3 DNA is all that survives: 33 bases in frame from base 1. In the case of this clone: It has no known antigen specificity. Per-base quality was not reported, and no clone a single base away is much larger than it.

The V gene is TRBV20-1 and the J gene is TRBJ2-2, with no D gene named confidently. The clonotype originates from a man under 40 in good health. Sequencing used naive CD8+ T cells sorted from blood. In the paper's terms, the cell subset or site label means: CD45RA+CCR7+. CDR3 region: CSATSSGELFF. The sequenced DNA: TGCAGTGCTACCTCTTCCGGGGAGCTGTTTTTT.